The 5 T cell receptor beta chains below come from one sample, sequenced in a study of T cells in Graves' hyperthyroidism and ophthalmopathy (dated 2019 in TCRdb). Library preparation was by multiplex PCR. The reads were generated on an Illumina HiSeq 2000. TCR beta CDR3 regions were amplified from RNA transcripts. The TCR CDR3 was subjected to a first round of RT-PCR using the HTBI primer set and the Qiagen OneStep RT-PCR kit. Starting from the raw public reads, TCRdb applied fastp trimming at Q25, assembled clones with MiXCR and retained in-frame beta chains. Each CDR3 protein appears once, grouped with its most common genes and DNA. This sample is represented by some 770,000 distinct CDR3 sequences; less than 20% of them were singletons. The ten top clones hold approximately 8.4% of the sample. Sequencing used blood. All receptors derive from a young man with Graves' hyperthyroidism.

The gene calls are TRBV11-2 and TRBJ2-2; D tentatively reads TRBD1 or TRBD2 (5 bases each). V was shortened by 3 bases and J by 4 bases, with 21 bases between the two germline ends. Germline V CDR1 and CDR2: SGHAT, FQNNGV. The CDR3 runs 18 residues. The DNA of the CDR3 is TGTGCCAGCAGCTTTCGGGGAAGGGGCCCACGAGGCACCGGGGAGCTGTTTTTT. Protein sequence: CASSFRGRGPRGTGELFF.

V is TRBV27 and J is TRBJ2-6, with TRBD1 as a possible D gene (5 bases). V was clipped by 5 bases and J by 2 bases, with 10 bases between them. The CDR3 runs to 15 residues. Germline assignment: CDR1 MNHEY and CDR2 SMNVEV (reference sequence). The CDR3: CASSPQVTGANVLTF. CDR3 coding DNA: TGTGCCAGCAGTCCACAGGTAACTGGGGCCAACGTCCTGACTTTC.

The chain has TRBV18 and TRBJ2-1; D assignment may be TRBD1 or TRBD2 (6 bases each). CDR3 length: 14 residues. V shed 1 base and J shed 4 bases, with 8 bases lying between them. The V gene's germline CDR1 is KGHSH and CDR2 LQKENI. CDR3: CASSPQGGYNEQFF. CDR3 in DNA: TGTGCCAGCTCACCACAGGGGGGTTACAATGAGCAGTTCTTC.

The chain couples TRBV27 to TRBJ2-2; D possibly corresponds to TRBD1 (5 bases). Per germline, CDR1 MNHEY and CDR2 SMNVEV (reference sequence). The CDR3 runs 14 residues. The V end was cut by 2 bases, the J end by 4 bases, with 8 bases between. The CDR3 DNA sequence: TGTGCCAGCAGTTTAGTAGGGGCCACCGGGGAGCTGTTTTTT. Translation: CASSLVGATGELFF.

This clonotype appeared a few times. This chain uses TRBV5-5 with TRBJ1-1; 7 bases match TRBD1. The CDR3 consists of 13 residues. Trimming removed 4 bases from V and 7 bases from J; junction bases left unmatched: 7. Germline loops: CDR1 SGHKS, CDR2 YYEKEE (reference sequence). CDR3 nucleotide sequence: TGTGCCAGCAGCCTGAACAGGGGAGATGAAGCTTTCTTT. Its protein product is CASSLNRGDEAFF. Supplemented by reference TRBV5-5 and TRBJ1-1, the full variable domain reads DAGVTQSPTHLIKTRGQQVTLRCSPISGHKSVSWYQQVLGQGPQFIFQYYEKEERGRGNFPDRFSARQFPNYSSELNVNALLLGDSALYLCASSLNRGDEAFFGQGTRLTVV.